This T cell receptor (beta chain) was captured by sequencing in a study of technical replicates of blood from four donors (dated by TCRdb to 2017 to 2019). Library preparation was by the immunoSEQ multiplex PCR assay. The table comes from immuneACCESS by way of TCRdb, which keeps in-frame sequences with V and J called. Part of the clones is missing from these tables; in studies checked, under half for an unresolved V gene and the rest for unknown reasons. In this sample the table shows 75,000 to 95,000 clones, roughly 94% of which occur a single time. Roughly 0.25% of the sample belongs to the ten largest clones. The CDR3 measures 16 amino acids from cysteine to phenylalanine. This entry keeps only the CDR3 DNA: 48 bases, framed from base 1. Sequences SEHNR (CDR1) and FQNEAQ (CDR2) are obtained from the germline V gene (reference sequence). V drops 0 bases and J drops 7 bases, leaving 13 bases in between.

Of note for this clone: Its cognate antigen has yet to be identified. Per-base quality was not reported, and no clone a single base away is much larger than it.

The sequence was collected from a human donor in good health. The rearrangement joined TRBV7-9 to TRBJ1-6; no D gene can be assigned with confidence. Sequences were obtained from T cells isolated from PBMCs. The bases are TGTGCCAGCAGCTTAGCGCCGTCAGCCAGGAATTCACCCCTCCACTTT. The encoded protein is CASSLAPSARNSPLHF.